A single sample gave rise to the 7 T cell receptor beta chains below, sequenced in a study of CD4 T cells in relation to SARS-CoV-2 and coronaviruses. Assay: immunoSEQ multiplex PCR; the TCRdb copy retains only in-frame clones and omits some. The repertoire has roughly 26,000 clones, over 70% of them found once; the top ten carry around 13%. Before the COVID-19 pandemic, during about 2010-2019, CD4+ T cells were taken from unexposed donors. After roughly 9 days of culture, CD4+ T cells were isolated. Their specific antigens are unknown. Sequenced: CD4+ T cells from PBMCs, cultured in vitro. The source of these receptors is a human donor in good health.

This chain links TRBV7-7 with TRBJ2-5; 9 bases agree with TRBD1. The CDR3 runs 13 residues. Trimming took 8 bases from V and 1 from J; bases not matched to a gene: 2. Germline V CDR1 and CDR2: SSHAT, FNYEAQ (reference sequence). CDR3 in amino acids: CASGQGFQETQYF. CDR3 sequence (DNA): TGTGCCAGCGGACAGGGGTTCCAAGAGACCCAGTACTTC. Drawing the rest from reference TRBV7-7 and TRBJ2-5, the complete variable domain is GAGVSQSPRYKVTKRGQDVTLRCDPISSHATLYWYQQALGQGPEFLTYFNYEAQPDKSGLPSDRFSAERPEGSISTLTIQRTEQRDSAMYRCASGQGFQETQYFGPGTRLLVL.

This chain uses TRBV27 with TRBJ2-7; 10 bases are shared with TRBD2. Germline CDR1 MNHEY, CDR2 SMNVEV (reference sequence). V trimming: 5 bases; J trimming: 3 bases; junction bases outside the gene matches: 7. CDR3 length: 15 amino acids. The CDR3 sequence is CASSTLAGAIYEQYF. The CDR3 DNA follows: TGTGCCAGCAGTACCCTAGCGGGAGCCATCTACGAGCAGTACTTC.

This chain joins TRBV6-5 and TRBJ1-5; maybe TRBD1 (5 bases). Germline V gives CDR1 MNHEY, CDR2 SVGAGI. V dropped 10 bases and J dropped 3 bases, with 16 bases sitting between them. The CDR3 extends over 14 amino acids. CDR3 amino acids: CATFLSGLNQPQHF. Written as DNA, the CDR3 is TGTGCCACCTTCCTCTCGGGGCTCAATCAGCCCCAGCATTTT.

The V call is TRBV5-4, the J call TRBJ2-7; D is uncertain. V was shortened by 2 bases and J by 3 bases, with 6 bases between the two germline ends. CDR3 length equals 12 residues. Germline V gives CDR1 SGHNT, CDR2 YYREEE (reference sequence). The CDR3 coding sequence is TGTGCCAGCAGCTTTTACAGCTACGAGCAGTACTTC. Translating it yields CASSFYSYEQYF.

The CDR3 bases are TGTGCCAGCAGTGGAAGAAGCGACACTGAAGCTTTCTTT. This gives the protein CASSGRSDTEAFF. The V and J genes are TRBV2 and TRBJ1-1; no reliable D call. V was clipped by 4 bases and J by 3 bases, with 9 bases between them. Germline V gene sequence: CDR1 SNHLY, CDR2 FYNNEI. This CDR3 is 13 amino acids long.

As DNA, the CDR3 is TGTGCCAGCAGCGTAGGGACTAGTCATATCTACGAGCAGTACTTC. Translating it yields CASSVGTSHIYEQYF. V gene TRBV9 combines with J gene TRBJ2-7; 7 bases agree with TRBD2. The CDR3 covers 15 residues. Germline V gene lookup returns CDR1 SGDLS and CDR2 YYNGEE. The trim removed 0 bases at V and 3 bases at J, leaving 6 bases unmatched.

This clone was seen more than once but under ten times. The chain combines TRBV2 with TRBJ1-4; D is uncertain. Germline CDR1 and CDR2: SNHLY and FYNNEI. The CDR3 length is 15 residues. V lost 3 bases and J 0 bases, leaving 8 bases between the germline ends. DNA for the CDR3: TGTGCCAGCAGTGATGTCATCGCAACTAATGAAAAACTGTTTTTT. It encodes CASSDVIATNEKLFF.